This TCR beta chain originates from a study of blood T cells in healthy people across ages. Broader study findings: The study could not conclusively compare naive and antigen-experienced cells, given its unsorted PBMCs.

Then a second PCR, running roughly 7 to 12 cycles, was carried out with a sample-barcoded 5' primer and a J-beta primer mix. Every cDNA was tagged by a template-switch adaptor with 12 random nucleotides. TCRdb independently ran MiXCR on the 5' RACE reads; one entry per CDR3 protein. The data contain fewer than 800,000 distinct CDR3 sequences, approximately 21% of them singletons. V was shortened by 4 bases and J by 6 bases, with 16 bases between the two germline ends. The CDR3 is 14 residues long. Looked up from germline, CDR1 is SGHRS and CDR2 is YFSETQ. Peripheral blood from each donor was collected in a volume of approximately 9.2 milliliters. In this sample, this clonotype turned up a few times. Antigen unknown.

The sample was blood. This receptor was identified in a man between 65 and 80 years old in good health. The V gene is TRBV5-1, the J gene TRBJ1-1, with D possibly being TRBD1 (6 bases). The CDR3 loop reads CASSARGGRSEAFF. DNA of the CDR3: TGCGCCAGCAGCGCCCGGGGGGGGCGGTCTGAAGCTTTCTTT. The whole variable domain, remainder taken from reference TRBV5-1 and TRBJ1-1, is KAGVTQTPRYLIKTRGQQVTLSCSPISGHRSVSWYQQTPGQGLQFLFEYFSETQRNKGNFPGRFSGRQFSNSRSEMNVSTLELGDSALYLCASSARGGRSEAFFGQGTRLTVV.